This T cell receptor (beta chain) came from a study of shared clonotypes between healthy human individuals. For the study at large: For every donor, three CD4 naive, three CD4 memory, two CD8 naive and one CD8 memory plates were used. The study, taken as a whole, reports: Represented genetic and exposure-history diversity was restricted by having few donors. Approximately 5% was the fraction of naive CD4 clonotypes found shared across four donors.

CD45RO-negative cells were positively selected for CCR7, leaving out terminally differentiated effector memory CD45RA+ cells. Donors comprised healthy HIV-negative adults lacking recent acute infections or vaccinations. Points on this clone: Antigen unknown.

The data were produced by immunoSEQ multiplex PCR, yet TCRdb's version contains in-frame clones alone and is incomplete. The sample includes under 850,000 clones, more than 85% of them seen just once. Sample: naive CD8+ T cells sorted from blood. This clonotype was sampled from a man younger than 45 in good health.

CDR3 sequence reads: CASSLPSWALNEQFF. The CDR3 region has the DNA TGTGCCAGCAGCTTGCCTTCTTGGGCACTTAATGAGCAGTTCTTC. The chain joins TRBV5-6 to TRBJ2-1; no firm D call. This CDR3 has 15 residues. CDR1 and CDR2 from the germline V gene are SGHDT and YYEEEE. Trimming stripped 1 base from V and 7 bases from J, with 15 bases between.